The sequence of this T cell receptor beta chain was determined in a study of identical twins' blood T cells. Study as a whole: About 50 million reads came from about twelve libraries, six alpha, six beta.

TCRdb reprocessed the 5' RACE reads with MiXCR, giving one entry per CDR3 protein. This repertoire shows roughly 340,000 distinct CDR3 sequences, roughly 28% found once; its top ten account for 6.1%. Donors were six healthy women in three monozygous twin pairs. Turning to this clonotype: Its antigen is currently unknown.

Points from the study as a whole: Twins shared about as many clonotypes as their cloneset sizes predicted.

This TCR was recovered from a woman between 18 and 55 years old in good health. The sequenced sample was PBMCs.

The CDR3 DNA sequence: TGCAGCGTTGAGGGAAACTACTATGGCTACACCTTC. Translation: CSVEGNYYGYTF. The chain couples TRBV29-1 to TRBJ1-2; D gene uncertain. Germline loops: CDR1 SQVTM, CDR2 ANQGSEA. The ends were cut back, 3 bases at V and 3 bases at J, with 8 bases in the middle. This CDR3 contains 12 residues. Filled out from reference TRBV29-1 and TRBJ1-2, the complete variable domain reads SAVISQKPSRDICQRGTSLTIQCQVDSQVTMMFWYRQQPGQSLTLIATANQGSEATYESGFVIDKFPISRPNLTFSTLTVSNMSPEDSSIYLCSVEGNYYGYTFGSGTRLTVV.